These 20 T cell receptor beta chains were sequenced from one sample in a study of response to subunit inactivated influenza vaccine. TCRdb analysed the RT-PCR reads with MiXCR anew, one entry per CDR3 protein. The sample holds some 850,000 distinct CDR3 sequences; around 20% are singletons and the top ten take about a tenth. The source was PBMCs from blood, collected 5 days after vaccination. Source of these receptors: a man aged 45-60 years who received an inactivated influenza vaccine.

The chain joins TRBV11-1 to TRBJ2-7, with unresolved D. The CDR3 sequence is 12 residues long. Trimming left V 5 bases short and J 6 bases short, with 11 bases between. Germline CDR1 is SGHAT and CDR2 is FQDESV (reference sequence). In DNA form, the CDR3 reads TGTGCCAGCAGCCGAGACTCTATCGAGCAGTACTTC. This codes for CASSRDSIEQYF.

The chain is built from TRBV11-1 and TRBJ1-2, with TRBD1 matching 12 bases. J was trimmed by 3 bases and V by 5 bases; bases with no gene match: 13. The CDR3 sequence is 18 residues long. Germline V gene lookup returns CDR1 SGHAT and CDR2 FQDESV (reference sequence). The CDR3 DNA is TGTGCCAGCAGCGATGCCGGGACAGGGGGCCGTGTGGACTATGGCTACACCTTC. The encoded protein is CASSDAGTGGRVDYGYTF. Using reference TRBV11-1 and TRBJ1-2 for the parts outside the CDR3, the full variable domain is EAEVAQSPRYKITEKSQAVAFWCDPISGHATLYWYRQILGQGPELLVQFQDESVVDDSQLPKDRFSAERLKGVDSTLKIQPAELGDSAMYLCASSDAGTGGRVDYGYTFGSGTRLTVV.

This clonotype has more than one count but fewer than ten. The chain recombines TRBV11-2 with TRBJ2-4; TRBD1 matches 9 bases. J lost 2 bases, V lost 5 bases, and 16 bases had no gene match. This CDR3 is built from 19 residues. Germline loops: CDR1 SGHAT, CDR2 FQNNGV. CDR3: CASSRGGQGVVGPKNIQYF. The CDR3 DNA sequence: TGTGCCAGCAGCCGCGGGGGACAGGGAGTTGTTGGCCCCAAAAACATTCAGTACTTC.

CDR3 in amino acids: CATSRDNPPGASSYNEQFF. CDR3 nucleotide sequence: TGTGCCACCAGCAGAGATAACCCCCCTGGGGCTAGCTCCTACAATGAGCAGTTCTTC. The chain couples TRBV15 to TRBJ2-1; D is possibly TRBD1 (5 bases). Trimming took off 0 bases at V and 0 bases at J, with 18 bases between the two ends. CDR1 LNHNV and CDR2 YYDKDF come from the germline V gene (reference sequence). CDR3 length: 19 amino acids.

A few counts support this clonotype. This sequence joins TRBV6-2 or TRBV6-3 and TRBJ1-1, with D tentatively TRBD1 (5 bases). Trimming took off 6 bases at V and 3 bases at J, with 14 bases between the two ends. This CDR3 is built from 14 residues. Germline CDR1 and CDR2: MNHEY and SVGEGT. CDR3 residues: CASSRQTLDTEAFF. The DNA of the CDR3 is TGTGCCAGCAGCCGACAGACCCTGGACACTGAAGCTTTCTTT.

The genes are TRBV6-1 and TRBJ2-1, with TRBD2 as a possible D gene (5 bases). Germline assignment: CDR1 MNHNS and CDR2 SASEGT. Trimming removed 7 bases from V and 0 bases from J, with 10 bases in between. The CDR3 loop spans 14 amino acids. The CDR3 coding sequence is TGTGCCAGCAAAGCGGTGAGCTCCTACAATGAGCAGTTCTTC. It translates to CASKAVSSYNEQFF.

This clonotype was counted a few times. The V call is TRBV2, the J call TRBJ2-4, with 9 bases matching TRBD1. Germline V lookup: CDR1 SNHLY, CDR2 FYNNEI. Germline trimming cut 3 bases from V and 1 base from J; bases unmatched to any gene: 1. The CDR3 is made up of 15 amino acids. The CDR3 is CASSDGQGAKNIQYF. CDR3 nucleotides: TGTGCCAGCAGTGACGGACAGGGGGCCAAAAACATTCAGTACTTC.

J is TRBJ1-5 and V is TRBV20-1, with D perhaps matching TRBD1 (6 bases). The CDR3 extends over 16 amino acids. Germline CDR1 and CDR2: DFQATT and SNEGSKA (reference sequence). The V and J ends lost 1 base and 3 bases respectively, with 16 bases between them. CDR3 sequence (DNA): TGCAGTGCTAGAGCCCAGCTCGGACAGATCAATCAGCCCCAGCATTTT. Its protein product is CSARAQLGQINQPQHF.

The chain carries TRBV3-1 and TRBJ2-1, with 8 bases fitting TRBD2. The CDR3 runs to 15 residues. The V segment lost 2 bases and the J segment 6 bases; nucleotides outside the gene matches: 6. Germline values: CDR1 LGHDT, CDR2 YNNKEL (reference sequence). As DNA, the CDR3 is TGTGCCAGCAGCCAAACGGGACTAGGCCTCAATGAGCAGTTCTTC. As protein: CASSQTGLGLNEQFF.

The chain combines TRBV5-1 with TRBJ1-1, with a possible D match to TRBD1 (6 bases). Between the trimmed V and J ends, which lost 0 bases and 7 bases, there was a span of 16 bases. Germline CDR1 and CDR2: SGHRS and YFSETQ. The CDR3 totals 15 residues. CDR3 sequence: CASSLEGQGRGEAFF. The DNA for the CDR3 is TGCGCCAGCAGCTTGGAGGGCCAGGGGCGGGGTGAAGCTTTCTTT.

This chain uses TRBV15 with TRBJ2-3, with 12 bases fitting TRBD1. Trimming took 2 bases from V and 3 from J; bases not matched to a gene: 3. This CDR3 region has 16 residues. CDR1 and CDR2 from the germline V gene are LNHNV and YYDKDF (reference sequence). CDR3 bases: TGTGCCACCAGCAGATGGGGACAGGGGGCTACAGATACGCAGTATTTT. Encoded protein: CATSRWGQGATDTQYF.

This clonotype was detected only a few times. The chain employs TRBV20-1 and TRBJ1-6, with D possibly matching TRBD1 (5 bases). Germline V lookup: CDR1 DFQATT, CDR2 SNEGSKA (reference sequence). V was trimmed by 0 bases and J by 3 bases, leaving 15 bases between them. The CDR3 sequence is 17 residues long. CDR3 amino acids: CSARDYRPQGYNSPLHF. The DNA for the CDR3 is TGCAGTGCTAGAGATTATCGGCCGCAGGGCTATAATTCACCCCTCCACTTT.

This rearrangement joins TRBV7-2 to TRBJ1-6; 7 bases are a match to TRBD1. Germline CDR1 and CDR2: SGHTA and FQGNSA. The V gene end was trimmed by 4 bases and the J gene end by 7 bases; junction bases not matched to a gene: 7. This CDR3 has 15 residues. The CDR3 loop is CASSSRGLENSPLHF. CDR3 in DNA: TGTGCCAGCAGCTCTAGGGGGCTAGAAAATTCACCCCTCCACTTT.

The sample holds a few counts of this clonotype. The chain has TRBV7-3 and TRBJ2-1; possibly TRBD2 for D (6 bases). CDR3 length equals 16 residues. The germline V gene encodes CDR1 SGHTA and CDR2 FQGTGA. Trimming left V 2 bases short and J 1 base short, with 12 bases between. The chain's CDR3 is CASSLPGRGSYNEQFF. CDR3 bases: TGTGCCAGCAGCTTACCCGGGAGAGGGTCCTACAATGAGCAGTTCTTC.

The rearrangement links TRBV20-1 to TRBJ1-3, with D hard to call. Germline CDR1 DFQATT, CDR2 SNEGSKA (reference sequence). The CDR3 is 12 amino acids. V lost 4 bases, J lost 2 bases, and 6 bases lay in between. CDR3 bases: TGCAGTGCTATGAGGGCTGGAAACACCATATATTTT. Amino acid sequence: CSAMRAGNTIYF.

This clonotype was observed at least ten times. The V and J genes are TRBV20-1 and TRBJ2-4; D unresolved. Germline V lookup: CDR1 DFQATT, CDR2 SNEGSKA (reference sequence). CDR3 length: 13 amino acids. V was clipped by 3 bases and J by 0 bases, with 6 bases between them. CDR3: CSARFRAKNIQYF. The CDR3 nucleotides read TGCAGTGCTAGGTTCAGAGCCAAAAACATTCAGTACTTC.

This clonotype was detected a few times. The genes are TRBV4-3 and TRBJ2-2; 8 bases align to TRBD2. With V trimmed by 1 base and J by 4 bases, 5 bases remained unmatched. CDR1 and CDR2 from the germline V gene are LGHNA and YSLEER. This CDR3 is 16 amino acids long. DNA of the CDR3: TGCGCCAGCAGCCAAGGAAGCGGGAGTAGCACCGGGGAGCTGTTTTTT. Translated, it gives CASSQGSGSSTGELFF.

The gene calls are TRBV12-3 or TRBV12-4 and TRBJ1-1, with D maybe TRBD1 (5 bases). The CDR3 runs to 11 residues. V shed 3 bases and J shed 13 bases, with 12 bases lying between them. The CDR3 bases are TGTGCCAGCAGTTTTCGAGGGGCCGATTTCTTT. The encoded protein is CASSFRGADFF.

In this sample, this clonotype turned up a few times. J is TRBJ1-1 and V is TRBV5-1; TRBD1 aligns across 7 bases. The CDR3 sequence is 16 residues long. Unmatched junction bases numbered 8, after V lost 2 bases and J lost 1 base. The germline V gene has CDR1 SGHRS and CDR2 YFSETQ. The CDR3 sequence: CASSLPTGFGNTEAFF. Written as DNA, the CDR3 is TGCGCCAGCAGCTTACCGACAGGGTTCGGGAACACTGAAGCTTTCTTT.

This clonotype was counted a few times. The J gene is TRBJ2-7, the V gene TRBV7-9; D unclear. In germline, CDR1 is SEHNR, CDR2 FQNEAQ (reference sequence). The CDR3 has 13 residues. The germline V and J ends were trimmed by 5 bases and 2 bases, with 10 bases remaining between them. The CDR3 bases are TGTGCCAGCAGCGGCTCCGACACCTACGAGCAGTACTTC. Translated: CASSGSDTYEQYF. The full variable domain, in which reference TRBV7-9 and TRBJ2-7 provide the parts outside the CDR3, is DTGVSQNPRHKITKRGQNVTFRCDPISEHNRLYWYRQTLGQGPEFLTYFQNEAQLEKSRLLSDRFSAERPKGSFSTLEIQRTEQGDSAMYLCASSGSDTYEQYFGPGTRLTVT.